This T cell receptor (beta chain) stems from a study of T cell responses to AZD1222 COVID-19 vaccine. The CDR3 runs to 18 residues. Here immunoSEQ multiplex PCR was the method, and the copy in TCRdb shows in-frame clones only, minus some. In the table there are some 190,000 clones, 80% to 90% of which are singletons. This receptor was obtained from an adult in good health. Source: peripheral blood, taken on day 0 of AZD1222 vaccination. The chain carries TRBV21-1 and TRBJ2-7; the table's D call, TRBD2, has no DNA check behind it. TRBV21-1 is noted as a pseudogene. The CDR3 protein is CASSKADKGLSSSYEQYF. The CDR3 DNA reads as TGTGCCAGCAGCAAAGCCGATAAGGGACTCTCGAGCTCCTACGAGCAGTACTTC.